This T cell receptor beta chain was captured by sequencing in a study of primary melanoma T cells and metastatic recurrence (TCRdb year 2020). The study in broad terms: The cohort was made up of approximately 200 primary melanomas of stage T2 to T4, with thickness greater than 1 mm. Whether patient outcome could be predicted by T-cell fraction and T-cell repertoire clonality in primary melanoma tumors was the question this study put to the test. The T-cell fraction measured by TCR beta sequencing was weighed against progression-free survival, the clinical outcome chosen for the comparison. Histopathological grading of tumor-infiltrating lymphocytes served as the comparison point for the T-cell fraction derived from sequencing.

Receptor libraries were prepared by the immunoSEQ multiplex PCR assay. Primary melanoma tumor tissue underwent high-throughput sequencing of the T-cell receptor beta chain. Per the authors' processing: TCRB CDR3 sharing between samples and the distribution of insertions and deletions were included in the repertoire analyses. A gradient-boosted model ranked how well the T-cell fraction predicted outcome compared with histopathological variables. The source is immuneACCESS, and TCRdb retained only in-frame sequences with V and J called. Part of the clones is not carried over; for the studies checked, unresolved V genes explain less than half of this, and the remainder is unexplained. The V and J calls and the clone size are those of that table, but D and trimming were determined from the DNA. A total of 250 or so clones appear in this sample, 70% to 80% of them only once. In total, the top ten clones hold 8% to 9.5% of the sample.

Patients had primary melanoma that had been surgically resected and was considered potentially curable but at risk of metastatic recurrence. Turning to this clone: There is no known antigen for this receptor. No much larger clone is present one base from it, and per-base qualities are unavailable.

The cysteine opens and the phenylalanine closes a CDR3 of 14 amino acids. Only the CDR3 DNA stays, 42 bases, in frame from base 1. The germline V gene specifies MNHGY as CDR1 and SAAAGT as CDR2. The junction shows trimming of 8 bases on V and 1 base on J, and the gene matches do not reach 4 bases of it. The full study reports these points: Compared with adding any other histopathological variable to tumor thickness, adding T-cell fraction reportedly produced a bigger improvement in progression-free survival prediction. An effective T-cell-mediated antitumor response in primary melanoma was framed by the authors only as a suggestion, not a demonstrated mechanism. The tumor T-cell fraction reportedly predicted progression-free survival independently of thickness, ulceration, mitotic rate and age. A T-cell fraction greater than 20% appeared to be protective whatever the ulceration status, mitotic rate or nodal disease.

The clonotype originates from a human donor with melanoma. Input material: melanoma tumor tissue. The chain joins TRBV6-8 to TRBJ1-1; 10 middle bases align to TRBD1. The DNA sequence reads TGTGCCAGCGCAGACAGGGGGCGGAACACTGAAGCTTTCTTT. It specifies CASADRGRNTEAFF.